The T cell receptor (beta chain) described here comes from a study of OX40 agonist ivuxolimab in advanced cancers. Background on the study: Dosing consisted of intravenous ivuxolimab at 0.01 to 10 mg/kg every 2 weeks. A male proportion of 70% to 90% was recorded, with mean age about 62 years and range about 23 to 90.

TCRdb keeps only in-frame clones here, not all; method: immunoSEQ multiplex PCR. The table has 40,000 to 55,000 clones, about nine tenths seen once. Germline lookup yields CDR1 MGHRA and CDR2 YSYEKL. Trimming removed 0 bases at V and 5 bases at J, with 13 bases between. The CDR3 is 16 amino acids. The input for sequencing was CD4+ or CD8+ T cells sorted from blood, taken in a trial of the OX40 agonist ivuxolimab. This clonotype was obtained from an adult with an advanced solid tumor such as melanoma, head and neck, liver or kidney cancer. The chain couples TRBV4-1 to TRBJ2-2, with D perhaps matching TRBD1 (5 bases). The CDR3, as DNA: TGCGCCAGCAGCCAAGATCCAGGGCGAAGGACCGGGGAGCTGTTTTTT. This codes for CASSQDPGRRTGELFF.